The 5 T cell receptor beta chains reported below all come from one sample, sequenced in a study of Ad26.COV2.S vaccination and SARS-CoV-2 variants. This sample's treatment: about 20 received Ad26.COV2.S at low or high dose, single or two shots; about 5 received placebo; per-sample allocation not given. The samples were gathered on day 63 after the first injection of vaccine or placebo. The assay was immunoSEQ multiplex PCR, and TCRdb's table has in-frame clones only and misses some. The sample holds about 680,000 clones; about 90% are singletons and the top ten take over 1.3%. Sequencing used peripheral blood, obtained in a trial of Ad26.COV2.S vaccine versus placebo. The receptors originated from a person aged 18-60 years who received the Ad26.COV2.S COVID-19 vaccine or a placebo.

This chain links TRBV7-8 with TRBJ2-2; D may be TRBD1 or TRBD2 (5 bases each). V was cut by 3 bases and J by 6 bases, with 11 bases left in between. The CDR3 is 14 amino acids. Germline V gene sequence: CDR1 SGHVS, CDR2 FQNEAQ. This CDR3 reads CASSFWGTAGELFF. CDR3 coding DNA: TGTGCCAGCAGCTTCTGGGGGACCGCCGGGGAGCTGTTTTTT.

This clone was seen a handful of times. The chain employs TRBV30 and TRBJ1-1, with D unclear. V was clipped by 3 bases and J by 2 bases, with 13 bases between them. The germline V gene encodes CDR1 GTSNPN and CDR2 SVGIG (reference sequence). The CDR3 runs 14 residues. CDR3 protein: CAWSPVMGNTEAFF. The CDR3 bases are TGTGCCTGGAGCCCAGTCATGGGTAACACTGAAGCTTTCTTT.

The chain has TRBV18 and TRBJ1-2; possibly TRBD1 for D (5 bases). Germline loops: CDR1 KGHSH, CDR2 LQKENI. The CDR3 sequence is 17 residues long. V lost 2 bases to trimming and J lost 0 bases, with 16 bases between them. This chain's CDR3 is CASSPGAGTLSNYGYTF. The DNA of the CDR3 is TGTGCCAGCTCACCAGGGGCAGGAACCCTTTCTAACTATGGCTACACCTTC.

CDR3 sequence reads: CATMGLADTGELFF. The CDR3 coding sequence is TGTGCCACCATGGGACTAGCAGACACCGGGGAGCTGTTTTTT. The chain couples TRBV24-1 to TRBJ2-2; 9 nucleotides match TRBD2. From germline, CDR1 is KGHDR and CDR2 SFDVKD. The CDR3 totals 14 residues. V trimming: 8 bases; J trimming: 3 bases; junction bases outside the gene matches: 3.

J is TRBJ2-1 and V is TRBV27, with 11 bases fitting TRBD1. The CDR3 has 14 residues. Germline V gene sequence: CDR1 MNHEY, CDR2 SMNVEV (reference sequence). V trimming: 5 bases; J trimming: 8 bases; junction bases outside the gene matches: 5. The DNA for the CDR3 is TGTGCCAGCAGTCCGTGGACAGGGGGCCATGAGCAGTTCTTC. Its translation: CASSPWTGGHEQFF.